The 25 T cell receptor beta chains listed next were all sequenced from one sample in a study of T-cell reconstitution after alpha-beta-depleted transplantation in children. Preparing the TCRbeta library involved the use of unique molecular identifiers. TCRdb ran MiXCR on the PCR reads and lists one entry per CDR3 protein. The repertoire includes 800,000 to 1,000,000 distinct CDR3 sequences, around 30% of them detected once, and more than 25% sits in the top ten. The source material was PBMCs, mostly from graft donor cells, sampled 360 days after TCRalphabeta/CD19-depleted stem cell transplant. The receptors derive from a boy in the first two years of life who had a stem cell transplant for SCID, so the T cells may come from the graft donor.

The chain has TRBV7-8 and TRBJ2-5, with 11 positions matching TRBD2. The CDR3 contains 15 residues. V gave up 5 bases and J gave up 1 base; unmatched junction bases: 3. CDR1 SGHVS and CDR2 FQNEAQ come from the germline V gene. The CDR3 bases are TGTGCCAGCAGCAGACTAGCGGGGATCCAAGAGACCCAGTACTTC. Translation: CASSRLAGIQETQYF.

This chain joins TRBV7-8 and TRBJ1-1; D not resolved. V was shortened by 1 base and J by 0 bases, with 12 bases between the two germline ends. Germline CDR1 and CDR2: SGHVS and FQNEAQ. There are 16 residues in the CDR3. CDR3 amino acids: CASSLETLRVNTEAFF. CDR3 in DNA: TGTGCCAGCAGCTTAGAAACCCTGAGAGTGAACACTGAAGCTTTCTTT. The entire variable domain, with the rest obtained from reference TRBV7-8 and TRBJ1-1, is as follows: GAGVSQSPRYKVAKRGQDVALRCDPISGHVSLFWYQQALGQGPEFLTYFQNEAQLDKSGLPSDRFFAERPEGSVSTLKIQRTQQEDSAVYLCASSLETLRVNTEAFFGQGTRLTVV.

The V call is TRBV15, the J call TRBJ1-1; D uncertain. V was pared by 0 bases and J by 7 bases, with 15 bases between. This CDR3 spans 15 amino acids. Germline loops: CDR1 LNHNV, CDR2 YYDKDF (reference sequence). In nucleotides, the CDR3 is TGTGCCACCAGCAGAGATAGAGGACCAGCCTATGAAGCTTTCTTT. As protein: CATSRDRGPAYEAFF.

This clonotype was seen a handful of times. The chain joins TRBV5-1 to TRBJ2-2; D is ambiguous. Germline-derived CDR1 and CDR2 are SGHRS and YFSETQ. The CDR3 has 15 amino acids. Trimming took 0 bases from V and 0 from J, leaving 6 bases between them. As DNA, the CDR3 is TGCGCCAGCAGCTTGGCTGCGGCGAACACCGGGGAGCTGTTTTTT. It is translated as CASSLAAANTGELFF.

This clonotype has more than one count but fewer than ten. V is TRBV10-3 and J is TRBJ2-2; D is perhaps TRBD2 (5 bases). The V end lost 0 bases, the J end lost 1 base, and 6 bases lay between the germline ends. The germline V gene has CDR1 ENHRY and CDR2 SYGVKD. CDR3 length equals 15 residues. CDR3 sequence: CAISESRGNTGELFF. CDR3 sequence (DNA): TGTGCCATCAGTGAGTCCCGGGGGAACACCGGGGAGCTGTTTTTT.

This chain joins TRBV11-1 and TRBJ2-4; TRBD1 agrees at 7 bases. This CDR3 spans 17 amino acids. In germline, CDR1 is SGHAT, CDR2 FQDESV (reference sequence). The junction had 10 bases not matched to a gene; V was cut back by 5 bases and J by 0 bases. CDR3 region: CASSPRDRPLAKNIQYF. The CDR3 bases are TGTGCCAGCAGCCCTCGGGACAGACCCTTAGCCAAAAACATTCAGTACTTC.

This chain uses TRBV5-1 with TRBJ2-3, with 7 bases fitting TRBD1. The V segment lost 4 bases and the J segment 2 bases; nucleotides outside the gene matches: 4. The CDR3 contains 14 residues. Germline assignment: CDR1 SGHRS and CDR2 YFSETQ. CDR3 in amino acids: CASSDGQVTDTQYF. CDR3 sequence (DNA): TGCGCCAGCAGCGACGGACAGGTCACAGATACGCAGTATTTT.

This clonotype was found a few times. This sequence joins TRBV29-1 and TRBJ2-3; 8 positions match TRBD2. The trim removed 7 bases at V and 2 bases at J, leaving 11 bases unmatched. The germline gives CDR1 SQVTM, CDR2 ANQGSEA. The length of the CDR3 is 15 residues. CDR3 residues: CSAAGGGFITDTQYF. Here the CDR3 DNA reads TGCAGCGCCGCGGGGGGCGGCTTTATCACAGATACGCAGTATTTT.

The chain joins TRBV5-1 to TRBJ2-1, with D perhaps given as TRBD1 or TRBD2 (5 bases each). This CDR3 contains 19 residues. Trimming took 0 bases from V and 4 from J, leaving 23 bases between them. The germline V gene encodes CDR1 SGHRS and CDR2 YFSETQ. The CDR3 region is CASSLDVQGFRLKYNEQFF. DNA for the CDR3: TGCGCCAGCAGCTTGGACGTCCAGGGCTTCCGACTAAAATACAATGAGCAGTTCTTC.

The rearrangement uses TRBV9 and TRBJ2-7; either TRBD1 or TRBD2 may fit D (5 bases each). Germline lookup yields CDR1 SGDLS and CDR2 YYNGEE. The V and J ends lost 2 bases and 2 bases respectively, with 17 bases between them. The CDR3 extends over 16 amino acids. The CDR3 sequence is CASSVGAAQTPYEQYF. CDR3 sequence (DNA): TGTGCCAGCAGCGTCGGGGCAGCCCAAACCCCCTACGAGCAGTACTTC. The whole variable domain, filled in from reference TRBV9 and TRBJ2-7, reads DSGVTQTPKHLITATGQRVTLRCSPRSGDLSVYWYQQSLDQGLQFLIQYYNGEERAKGNILERFSAQQFPDLHSELNLSSLELGDSALYFCASSVGAAQTPYEQYFGPGTRLTVT.

V is TRBV20-1 and J is TRBJ2-1; TRBD1 or TRBD2 may be the D gene (5 bases each). CDR1 and CDR2 (germline): DFQATT, SNEGSKA (reference sequence). The CDR3 covers 17 residues. V was shortened by 3 bases and J by 2 bases, with 20 bases between the two germline ends. The CDR3, as DNA: TGCAGTGCTAGCGCAGAACAGGACCTCGGGGCCTACAATGAGCAGTTCTTC. It yields the protein CSASAEQDLGAYNEQFF.

The V call is TRBV7-2, the J call TRBJ2-3; D remains unclear. Trimming stripped 6 bases from V and 10 bases from J, with 14 bases between. The V gene's germline CDR1 is SGHTA and CDR2 FQGNSA. CDR3 length: 12 amino acids. The CDR3 nucleotides are TGTGCCAGCAGTTCTCCCCATACGCCGCAGTATTTT. Its translation is CASSSPHTPQYF.

This chain joins TRBV6-1 and TRBJ1-1; 10 bases agree with TRBD1. This CDR3 is built from 17 residues. V shed 6 bases, J shed 4 bases, and the junction held 14 bases outside the gene matches. The germline V gene has CDR1 MNHNS and CDR2 SASEGT. The CDR3 DNA is TGTGCCAGCAGCCCGGTCCCGGGACAGGGGATGGGCACTGAAGCTTTCTTT. Translated, it gives CASSPVPGQGMGTEAFF.

The gene calls are TRBV10-3 and TRBJ2-2; D is uncertain. The CDR3 runs to 13 residues. Germline CDR1 reads ENHRY; CDR2 reads SYGVKD. The germline V and J ends were trimmed by 3 bases and 8 bases, with 10 bases remaining between them. CDR3: CAISDAPMGELFF. CDR3 bases: TGTGCCATCAGTGATGCACCGATGGGGGAGCTGTTTTTT.

This clonotype showed up just a few times. The chain links TRBV2 to TRBJ2-1; D is perhaps TRBD1 (6 bases). Germline V gives CDR1 SNHLY, CDR2 FYNNEI. The CDR3 is made up of 12 amino acids. V was trimmed by 4 bases and J by 7 bases, leaving 8 bases between them. Here the CDR3 DNA reads TGTGCCAGCAGTGCGGACAGAAATGAGCAGTTCTTC. It yields the protein CASSADRNEQFF.

V is TRBV27 and J is TRBJ2-1; the D gene is possibly TRBD2 (6 bases). CDR3 length: 15 amino acids. V lost 3 bases and J lost 4, with 13 bases in between. CDR1 MNHEY and CDR2 SMNVEV come from the germline V gene (reference sequence). In DNA, the CDR3 is TGTGCCAGCAGTTTCTGGGCGGGGTCGTACAATGAGCAGTTCTTC. Encoded protein: CASSFWAGSYNEQFF.

This clonotype is a singleton in its sample. This sequence joins TRBV3-1 and TRBJ1-1; no clear D. The germline gives CDR1 LGHDT, CDR2 YNNKEL (reference sequence). V was cut by 3 bases and J by 1 base, with 9 bases left in between. The CDR3 is 14 residues long. The CDR3 region is CASSHPVRNTEAFF. The DNA of the CDR3 is TGTGCCAGCAGCCATCCCGTCAGGAACACTGAAGCTTTCTTT. The variable domain in full, with the rest retrieved from reference TRBV3-1 and TRBJ1-1, is DTAVSQTPKYLVTQMGNDKSIKCEQNLGHDTMYWYKQDSKKFLKIMFSYNNKELIINETVPNRFSPKSPDKAHLNLHINSLELGDSAVYFCASSHPVRNTEAFFGQGTRLTVV.

The chain combines TRBV12-3 or TRBV12-4 with TRBJ2-1; 9 positions agree with TRBD2. J was trimmed by 8 bases and V by 5 bases; bases with no gene match: 13. The CDR3 is 16 residues long. CDR3 sequence reads: CASSMLAGAPSDEQFF. In nucleotides, the CDR3 is TGTGCCAGCAGTATGTTAGCGGGGGCCCCGTCAGATGAGCAGTTCTTC.

This chain links TRBV5-1 with TRBJ2-7; D ambiguous. With 0 bases removed from V and 6 bases from J, the gap between germline ends came to 7 bases. Per germline, CDR1 SGHRS and CDR2 YFSETQ. The CDR3 consists of 12 residues. CDR3 nucleotide sequence: TGCGCCAGCAGCTTGGCCTTTGGCGAGCAGTACTTC. It specifies CASSLAFGEQYF.

The chain recombines TRBV25-1 with TRBJ2-3, with 8 bases matching TRBD1. Germline CDR1 and CDR2: MGHDK and SYGVNS. Unmatched junction bases numbered 4, after V lost 6 bases and J lost 5 bases. The CDR3 runs to 13 residues. CDR3 sequence (DNA): TGTGCCAGCAGACAGGGGGTCAAAGATACGCAGTATTTT. Its protein product is CASRQGVKDTQYF. The complete variable domain, with remaining parts taken from reference TRBV25-1 and TRBJ2-3, reads EADIYQTPRYLVIGTGKKITLECSQTMGHDKMYWYQQDPGMELHLIHYSYGVNSTEKGDLSSESTVSRIRTEHFPLTLESARPSHTSQYLCASRQGVKDTQYFGPGTRLTVL.

This sequence joins TRBV29-1 and TRBJ2-3, with D perhaps TRBD1 (6 bases). The V gene's germline CDR1 is SQVTM and CDR2 ANQGSEA. This CDR3 has 14 amino acids. Trimming stripped 4 bases from V and 0 bases from J, with 11 bases between. CDR3 sequence reads: CSVVQGLSTDTQYF. DNA of the CDR3: TGCAGCGTTGTGCAGGGGCTTAGCACAGATACGCAGTATTTT.

V gene TRBV9 combines with J gene TRBJ2-2; D is possibly TRBD1 (6 bases). This CDR3 contains 16 residues. Germline values: CDR1 SGDLS, CDR2 YYNGEE. Trimming removed 0 bases from V and 1 base from J, with 10 bases in between. CDR3 sequence reads: CASSVGGTLNTGELFF. In nucleotides, the CDR3 is TGTGCCAGCAGCGTAGGTGGGACACTGAACACCGGGGAGCTGTTTTTT. Complete variable domain (other parts from reference TRBV9 and TRBJ2-2): DSGVTQTPKHLITATGQRVTLRCSPRSGDLSVYWYQQSLDQGLQFLIQYYNGEERAKGNILERFSAQQFPDLHSELNLSSLELGDSALYFCASSVGGTLNTGELFFGEGSRLTVL.

This clonotype occurred a few times. The chain has TRBV4-2 and TRBJ1-2; 8 bases are a match to TRBD1. The CDR3 consists of 15 residues. In germline, CDR1 is LGHNA, CDR2 YNFKEQ. V was clipped by 3 bases and J by 4 bases; unmatched bases: 7. This CDR3 is CASSHIPGTGYGYTF. The CDR3 DNA reads TGTGCCAGCAGCCACATCCCCGGGACAGGCTATGGCTACACCTTC.

This clonotype has only a few counts. The chain carries TRBV12-3 or TRBV12-4 and TRBJ1-1, with a possible D match to TRBD1 (6 bases). The CDR3 extends over 16 amino acids. V dropped 6 bases and J dropped 0 bases, with 17 bases sitting between them. CDR3 nucleotide sequence: TGTGCCAGCAGACCAACGCGCAGGGGAATGAACACTGAAGCTTTCTTT. The encoded protein is CASRPTRRGMNTEAFF.

V usage is TRBV20-1 and J usage is TRBJ1-1; unclear D gene. With 3 bases removed from V and 3 bases from J, the gap between germline ends came to 11 bases. From germline, CDR1 is DFQATT and CDR2 SNEGSKA (reference sequence). CDR3 length: 13 residues. The CDR3 protein is CSASPRRYTEAFF. CDR3 nucleotides: TGCAGTGCTAGCCCCCGCCGGTACACTGAAGCTTTCTTT.